This T cell receptor beta chain stems from a study of T cells in Graves' hyperthyroidism and ophthalmopathy. Looking at the study overall: The blood sample was taken at first diagnosis, before treatment began.

Researchers amplified the TCR beta CDR3 regions from RNA transcripts. An initial round of RT-PCR targeting the TCR CDR3 relied on the HTBI primer set. One entry per CDR3 protein, called by TCRdb with MiXCR from the multiplex PCR reads. The sample includes about 560,000 distinct CDR3 sequences, approximately 15% of them seen just once. The hyperthyroidism was newly diagnosed and had lasted under 2 months; the patients were aged 18 to 65. V lost 7 bases to trimming and J lost 1 base, with 7 bases between them. Germline CDR1 and CDR2: SQVTM and ANQGSEA. The CDR3 is made up of 12 amino acids. This clonotype was seen a handful of times.

This TCR was sampled from a woman between 18 and 30 years old with Graves' hyperthyroidism. The sample taken for sequencing was blood. The V gene is TRBV29-1, the J gene TRBJ2-2; no firm D call. For the CDR3, the DNA is TGCAGCGCGTACATGAACACCGGGGAGCTGTTTTTT. Translation: CSAYMNTGELFF.